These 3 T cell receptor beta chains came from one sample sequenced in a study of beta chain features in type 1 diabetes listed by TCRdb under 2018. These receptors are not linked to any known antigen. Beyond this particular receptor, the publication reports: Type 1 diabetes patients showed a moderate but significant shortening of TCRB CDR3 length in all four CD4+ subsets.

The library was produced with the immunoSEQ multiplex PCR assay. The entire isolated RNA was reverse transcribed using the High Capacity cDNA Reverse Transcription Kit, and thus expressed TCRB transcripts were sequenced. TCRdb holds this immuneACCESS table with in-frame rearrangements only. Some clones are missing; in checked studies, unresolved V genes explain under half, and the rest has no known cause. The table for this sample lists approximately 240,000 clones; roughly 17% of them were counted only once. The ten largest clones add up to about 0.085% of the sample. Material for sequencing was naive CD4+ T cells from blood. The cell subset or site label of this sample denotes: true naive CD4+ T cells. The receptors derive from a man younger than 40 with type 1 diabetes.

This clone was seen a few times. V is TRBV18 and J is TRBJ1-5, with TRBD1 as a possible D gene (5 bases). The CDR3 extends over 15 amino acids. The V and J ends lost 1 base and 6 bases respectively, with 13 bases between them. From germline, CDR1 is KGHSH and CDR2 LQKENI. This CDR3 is CASSPRGTQGQPQHF. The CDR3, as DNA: TGTGCCAGCTCACCACGCGGGACCCAAGGTCAGCCCCAGCATTTT.

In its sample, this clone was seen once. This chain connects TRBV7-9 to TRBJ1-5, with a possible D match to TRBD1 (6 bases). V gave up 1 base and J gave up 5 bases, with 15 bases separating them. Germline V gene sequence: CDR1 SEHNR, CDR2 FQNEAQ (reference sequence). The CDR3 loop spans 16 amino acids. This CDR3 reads CASSLGNQGNDQPQHF. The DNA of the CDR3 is TGTGCCAGCAGCTTAGGCAATCAGGGGAACGATCAGCCCCAGCATTTT.

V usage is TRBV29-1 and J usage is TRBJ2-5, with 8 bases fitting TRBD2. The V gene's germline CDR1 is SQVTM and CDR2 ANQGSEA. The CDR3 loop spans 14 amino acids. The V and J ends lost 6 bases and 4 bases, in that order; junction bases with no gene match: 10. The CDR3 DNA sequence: TGCAGCGTGGCCGAGCGGGGGCCCTCAGAGACCCAGTACTTC. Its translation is CSVAERGPSETQYF.